A single T cell receptor (beta chain) is shown here with its context. The participants were between about 18 and 95 years old and came from 24 US areas. Self-reported history from a screening survey and questionnaire set each donor's cohort. The sample belongs to a study of blood T cell repertoires in COVID-19. On the study more broadly: The United States, Italy and Spain supplied acute and convalescent COVID-19 samples. T cells, B-cell-depleted T cells, or PBMCs provided the cDNA or gDNA that served as material.

CDR3 length: 15 amino acids. CDR1 SGDLS and CDR2 YYNGEE come from the germline V gene. Germline trimming cut 2 bases from V and 5 bases from J; bases unmatched to any gene: 7. The data were produced by immunoSEQ multiplex PCR, yet TCRdb's version contains in-frame clones alone and is incomplete. The sample lists under 250,000 clones, about 82% occurring once. The receptor was derived from a woman aged 45 to 65 with acute COVID-19. The V gene is TRBV9, the J gene TRBJ2-1; 7 bases agree with TRBD1. The sample taken for sequencing was PBMCs or T cells enriched from blood (not recorded which). CDR3 sequence: CASSVSGTANNEQFF. CDR3 bases: TGTGCCAGCAGCGTCTCCGGGACAGCTAACAATGAGCAGTTCTTC.